This TCR beta chain was captured in a study of Graves' ophthalmopathy and Graves' hyperthyroidism. Study observations and caveats: It was with 70.59% sensitivity and around 72% specificity that the model predicted ophthalmopathy progression. Most expanded thyroid clonotypes above 0.001 frequency also appeared in blood.

The TCR beta CDR3 regions underwent amplification from RNA transcripts. After a first-round RT-PCR with HTBI primers, a second-round multiplex PCR was run. MiXCR, applied by TCRdb to the multiplex PCR reads, yields one record per CDR3 protein. The data show about 660,000 distinct CDR3 sequences, about two fifths seen once. About 10 ml of fresh blood yielded the PBMCs by density gradient. V dropped 3 bases and J dropped 6; count of bases not matched to a gene: 7. Per the germline V gene, CDR1 is SGHRS and CDR2 is YFSETQ. The CDR3 totals 16 residues. There are a few counts of this clonotype. The antigen is not known.

The chain is built from TRBV5-1 and TRBJ2-2; 11 nucleotides align to TRBD1. The clonotype comes from an adult man with Graves' ophthalmopathy. Sequenced material: peripheral blood. The DNA of the CDR3 is TGCGCCAGCAGCTGGCCCGGGACAGGGGGATCCGGGGAGCTGTTTTTT. This codes for CASSWPGTGGSGELFF.